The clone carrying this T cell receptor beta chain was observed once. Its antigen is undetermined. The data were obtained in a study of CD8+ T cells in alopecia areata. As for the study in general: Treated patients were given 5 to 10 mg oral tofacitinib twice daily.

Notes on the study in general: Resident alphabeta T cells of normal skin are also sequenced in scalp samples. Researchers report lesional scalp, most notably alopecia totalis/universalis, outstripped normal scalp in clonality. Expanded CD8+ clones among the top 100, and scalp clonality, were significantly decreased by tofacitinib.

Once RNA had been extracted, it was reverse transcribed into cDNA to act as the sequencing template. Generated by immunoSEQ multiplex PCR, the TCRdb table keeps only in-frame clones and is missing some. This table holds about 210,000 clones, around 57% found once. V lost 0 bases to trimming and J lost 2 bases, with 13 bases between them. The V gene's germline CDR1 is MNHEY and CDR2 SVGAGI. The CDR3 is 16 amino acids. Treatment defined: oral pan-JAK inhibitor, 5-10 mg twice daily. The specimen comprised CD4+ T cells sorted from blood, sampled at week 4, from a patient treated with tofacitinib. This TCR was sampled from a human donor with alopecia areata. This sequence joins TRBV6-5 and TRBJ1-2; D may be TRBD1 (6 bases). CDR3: CASSYSWGATNYGYTF. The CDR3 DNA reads TGTGCCAGCAGTTACTCGTGGGGGGCGACGAACTATGGCTACACCTTC.